These 18 T cell receptor beta chains came from one sample sequenced in a study of blood T cells in healthy people across ages. A sample-barcoded 5' primer and a J-beta primer mix were used in a second PCR of roughly 7 to 11 cycles. TCRdb independently ran MiXCR on the 5' RACE reads; one entry per CDR3 protein. The data show 650,000 to 800,000 distinct CDR3 sequences, about 50% seen once. The source material was blood. The receptor set was obtained from a woman aged 80 or over in good health.

This clonotype was observed a single time. A much larger clonotype is one base distant, so this may be a read error. This chain connects TRBV27 to TRBJ1-4, with D perhaps matching TRBD1 (5 bases). The germline V gene encodes CDR1 MNHEY and CDR2 SMNVEV (reference sequence). The CDR3 is made up of 14 amino acids. The CDR3 sequence: CSSRRGIEYEKLFF. The CDR3, as DNA: TGTTCCAGCAGGAGGGGAATAGAGTATGAAAAACTGTTTTTT.

The chain links TRBV25-1 to TRBJ2-1, with D unresolved. CDR3 length equals 15 residues. The V and J ends lost 5 bases and 2 bases respectively, with 13 bases between them. Per the germline V gene, CDR1 is MGHDK and CDR2 is SYGVNS. The CDR3 is CASSSGKGTYNEQFF. CDR3 coding DNA: TGTGCCAGCAGTTCCGGTAAGGGAACCTACAATGAGCAGTTCTTC.

This clonotype was seen many times. The chain couples TRBV20-1 to TRBJ2-1; D remains ambiguous. Trimming removed 7 bases from V and 2 bases from J, with 9 bases in between. The CDR3 length is 12 residues. Germline loops: CDR1 DFQATT, CDR2 SNEGSKA (reference sequence). The CDR3 DNA sequence: TGCAGTGTCGCACGGGCCTACAATGAGCAGTTCTTC. Translating it yields CSVARAYNEQFF.

This clonotype was seen at least ten times. The rearrangement uses TRBV2 and TRBJ2-3, with 11 bases matching TRBD2. Germline values: CDR1 SNHLY, CDR2 FYNNEI. V lost 7 bases and J lost 3; bases outside the gene matches: 3. The CDR3 covers 14 residues. This CDR3 reads CASKLAGGTDTQYF. CDR3 nucleotide sequence: TGTGCCAGCAAGCTAGCGGGAGGTACAGATACGCAGTATTTT.

This clonotype was seen at least ten times. V gene TRBV28 combines with J gene TRBJ2-5, with D perhaps TRBD1 (6 bases). Per the germline V gene, CDR1 is MDHEN and CDR2 is SYDVKM. Trimming took off 5 bases at V and 3 bases at J, with 19 bases between the two ends. The length of the CDR3 is 16 residues. The CDR3, as DNA: TGTGCCAGCAGTCCACCGCAGGGGCGAAGAAAAGAGACCCAGTACTTC. This gives the protein CASSPPQGRRKETQYF.

This clonotype was seen repeatedly, ten times or more. V is TRBV5-1 and J is TRBJ2-1; TRBD2 agrees at 7 bases. V was clipped by 0 bases and J by 12 bases; unmatched bases: 9. CDR3 size: 14 residues. Germline loops: CDR1 SGHRS, CDR2 YFSETQ. The CDR3 loop reads CASSLDSSRLAQFF. CDR3 DNA: TGCGCCAGCAGCTTGGATTCAAGTAGACTAGCGCAGTTCTTC.

This clonotype has a count of ten or more. J is TRBJ2-1 and V is TRBV30; D possibly corresponds to TRBD1 (5 bases). Germline-derived CDR1 and CDR2 are GTSNPN and SVGIG (reference sequence). V dropped 5 bases and J dropped 7 bases, with 15 bases sitting between them. The length of the CDR3 is 13 residues. CDR3 DNA: TGTGCCTGGGGAACAGGATTAGGTAATGAGCAGTTCTTC. It codes for CAWGTGLGNEQFF.

The chain uses TRBV18 and TRBJ1-5; unclear D gene. Per germline, CDR1 KGHSH and CDR2 LQKENI. Trimming stripped 4 bases from V and 0 bases from J, with 10 bases between. CDR3 length: 15 residues. The CDR3: CASSLQDYSNQPQHF. CDR3 sequence (DNA): TGTGCCAGCTCACTCCAGGACTATAGCAATCAGCCCCAGCATTTT.

This chain joins TRBV3-1 and TRBJ2-1, with 11 bases lining up with TRBD2. After removal of 4 bases from V and 6 bases from J, the junction contained 8 bases not matched to a gene. The germline V gene has CDR1 LGHDT and CDR2 YNNKEL (reference sequence). CDR3 length: 16 residues. The CDR3 region is CASSREPSGGLNEQFF. The CDR3 bases are TGTGCCAGCAGCCGAGAGCCTAGCGGGGGGCTCAATGAGCAGTTCTTC.

This chain joins TRBV18 and TRBJ2-1; unclear D gene. V lost 3 bases and J 10 bases, leaving 13 bases between the germline ends. The CDR3 loop spans 13 amino acids. From germline, CDR1 is KGHSH and CDR2 LQKENI. The CDR3 loop reads CASSPRRAYEQFF. The CDR3 DNA follows: TGTGCCAGCTCACCCCGCAGAGCCTACGAGCAGTTCTTC.

Comment on this clonotype: A read error may be the cause here, since a much bigger clone is one base away. The V and J genes are TRBV7-3 and TRBJ2-1, with D maybe TRBD2 (5 bases). Near its end, the DNA agrees better with TRBJ2-7, so the J call may be wrong. Germline CDR1 SGHTA, CDR2 FQGTGA. The CDR3 consists of 17 residues. The CDR3 loop is CASSLKAAGLSYNEQYF. The CDR3 nucleotides are TGTGCCAGCAGCTTAAAAGCCGCGGGCTTGTCCTACAATGAGCAGTACTTC.

This clonotype was seen many times. The chain uses TRBV5-1 and TRBJ2-5, with 9 nucleotides matching TRBD1. This CDR3 comprises 15 residues. From germline, CDR1 is SGHRS and CDR2 YFSETQ. After removal of 0 bases from V and 3 bases from J, the junction contained 3 bases not matched to a gene. In DNA, the CDR3 is TGCGCCAGCAGCTTGGGGACAGGGGCGGAAGAGACCCAGTACTTC. Residues: CASSLGTGAEETQYF.

This chain connects TRBV12-3 or TRBV12-4 to TRBJ2-3, with D perhaps assigned TRBD1 or TRBD2 (5 bases each). The V and J ends lost 7 bases and 0 bases respectively, with 11 bases between them. CDR3 length: 14 amino acids. The CDR3 here is CASTRDGSTDTQYF. The CDR3 DNA reads as TGTGCCAGCACCAGGGACGGGAGCACAGATACGCAGTATTTT.

The chain is built from TRBV28 and TRBJ1-2; D is unclear. Trimming cost V 8 bases and J 1 base, with 14 bases left between them. From germline, CDR1 is MDHEN and CDR2 SYDVKM. CDR3 size: 14 residues. The CDR3, as DNA: TGTGCCAGCTGGCCCTCCGGGAATAACTATGGCTACACCTTC. Translation gives CASWPSGNNYGYTF.

This clonotype came up many times. The chain joins TRBV2 to TRBJ2-1, with 10 bases that match TRBD2. The V segment lost 0 bases and the J segment 15 bases; nucleotides outside the gene matches: 5. Per germline, CDR1 SNHLY and CDR2 FYNNEI. The CDR3 contains 13 residues. The CDR3 region has the DNA TGTGCCAGCAGTGAAGCTAGCGGGAGGAGGGGGTTCTTC. Encoded protein: CASSEASGRRGFF.

This clonotype was seen at least ten times. The rearrangement uses TRBV3-1 and TRBJ2-1; D is possibly TRBD1 or TRBD2 (5 bases each). CDR1 LGHDT and CDR2 YNNKEL come from the germline V gene (reference sequence). Trimming pared 1 base from V and 2 bases from J, leaving 9 bases between. The CDR3 sequence is 15 residues long. As DNA, the CDR3 is TGTGCCAGCAGCCAAGTTGGGGGAACCTACAATGAGCAGTTCTTC. Amino acid sequence: CASSQVGGTYNEQFF.

V is TRBV12-3 or TRBV12-4 and J is TRBJ1-1; D is uncertain. The CDR3 is 13 amino acids. With 6 bases removed from V and 2 bases from J, the gap between germline ends came to 10 bases. This CDR3 is CASSEGTNTEAFF. As DNA, the CDR3 is TGTGCCAGCAGCGAGGGAACCAACACTGAAGCTTTCTTT.

In this sample, this clonotype turned up many times. This chain joins TRBV5-1 and TRBJ2-3, with 7 bases that match TRBD2. CDR1 is SGHRS and CDR2 is YFSETQ in the germline V gene. The CDR3 loop spans 17 amino acids. V lost 0 bases and J lost 0; bases outside the gene matches: 7. The CDR3 is CASSLVASGTSTDTQYF. CDR3 DNA sequence: TGCGCCAGCAGCTTGGTGGCTAGCGGAACTAGCACAGATACGCAGTATTTT.